This entry concerns a single TCR beta chain. Its antigen is not known. The data were produced by immunoSEQ multiplex PCR, yet TCRdb's version contains in-frame clones alone and is incomplete. The sample lists tens of thousands of clones; approximately 90% were seen once. CDR3 length: 13 amino acids. Trimming took 8 bases from V and 4 from J, leaving 11 bases between them. Germline CDR1 is MNHEY and CDR2 is SVGAGI. These data come from a study of OX40 agonist ivuxolimab in advanced cancers. Regarding the study as a whole: CD4+ and CD8+ T cells in blood underwent clonal expansion by week 6 at 0.1 to 3.0 mg/kg. Some patients who did not respond also had low normalized T-cell clonal expansion.

Autoimmune disease history or systemic immunosuppression barred patients. This clonotype was obtained from an adult with an advanced solid tumor such as melanoma, head and neck, liver or kidney cancer. The source material was CD4+ or CD8+ T cells sorted from blood, sampled in a trial of the OX40 agonist ivuxolimab. The rearrangement uses TRBV6-5 and TRBJ1-4; D not resolved. CDR3 loop: CASSRSHNEKLFF. For the CDR3, the DNA is TGTGCCAGCTCCCGGAGTCATAATGAAAAACTGTTTTTT.